This T cell receptor beta chain was retrieved from a study of T-cell memory formation after mild COVID-19. Germline CDR1 reads SGHRS; CDR2 reads YFSETQ. V gave up 4 bases and J gave up 4 bases, with 14 bases separating them. This CDR3 is built from 14 residues. Each CDR3 protein is one row after TCRdb ran MiXCR on the 5' RACE reads. The data show about 350,000 distinct CDR3 sequences, roughly 15% seen once. V usage is TRBV5-1 and J usage is TRBJ2-5; D is tentatively TRBD1 or TRBD2 (5 bases each). The TCR originated in a young man who had mild COVID-19 (a few samples of this study predate the infection). Cell type and time point are not known. Sample: PBMCs or a T cell subset sorted from them (not recorded which). This chain's CDR3 is CASSTGAQGETQYF. The CDR3 DNA sequence: TGCGCCAGCAGCACCGGGGCGCAGGGAGAGACCCAGTACTTC.